One sample yielded the 20 T cell receptor beta chains listed below, sequenced in a study of blood T cell repertoires in COVID-19. This table comes from immunoSEQ multiplex PCR, and its TCRdb copy is limited to in-frame clones, with some not included. This sample has 300,000 to 500,000 clones, with around nine tenths found just once. Specimen: PBMCs or T cells enriched from blood (not recorded which). The receptors here all came from a woman in her 30s with acute COVID-19.

The genes are TRBV27 and TRBJ1-4, with TRBD1 matching 8 bases. The CDR3 runs to 16 residues. The germline V gene encodes CDR1 MNHEY and CDR2 SMNVEV (reference sequence). V lost 5 bases and J lost 6; bases outside the gene matches: 11. The CDR3 DNA sequence: TGTGCCAGCAGTCGATTCCGGGACAGGTTTTATGAAAAACTGTTTTTT. It specifies CASSRFRDRFYEKLFF.

The chain employs TRBV7-2 and TRBJ1-5; D is possibly TRBD1 (6 bases). Germline CDR1 reads SGHTA; CDR2 reads FQGNSA. The CDR3 sequence is 14 residues long. Trimming took 4 bases from V and 7 from J, leaving 14 bases between them. CDR3: CASSSRGGPQPQHF. CDR3 nucleotides: TGTGCCAGCAGCTCCCGAGGGGGACCCCAGCCCCAGCATTTT.

A word on this clone: This CDR3 is also generated by other DNA sequences in the sample. The chain carries TRBV11-2 and TRBJ1-1, with D perhaps matching TRBD1 (6 bases). The CDR3 loop spans 14 amino acids. Germline CDR1 and CDR2: SGHAT and FQNNGV. V lost 5 bases, J lost 0 bases, and 10 bases lay in between. DNA of the CDR3: TGTGCCAGCAGCCCAACAGGGTTGAACACTGAAGCTTTCTTT. Residues: CASSPTGLNTEAFF.

Remarks on this clone: Distinct nucleotide sequences in the sample also encode this CDR3. The rearrangement uses TRBV3-1 (or the pseudogene TRBV3-2) and TRBJ1-1, with 9 nucleotides matching TRBD1. The CDR3 has 16 amino acids. The germline V gene encodes CDR1 LGHDT and CDR2 YNNKEL (reference sequence). Trimming at V came to 4 bases and at J to 1 base, leaving 7 bases not matched to a gene. The CDR3 DNA follows: TGTGCCAGCAGCCTAGGTCCGGGACAGGGGAACACTGAAGCTTTCTTT. This sequence encodes CASSLGPGQGNTEAFF.

The rearrangement links TRBV7-9 to TRBJ1-4; 11 bases map to TRBD1. The CDR3 has 15 amino acids. Trimming cost V 3 bases and J 8 bases; bases outside gene matches: 5. CDR1 is SEHNR and CDR2 is FQNEAQ in the germline V gene (reference sequence). The CDR3: CASSFGQGAGEKLFF. CDR3 nucleotides: TGTGCCAGCAGCTTTGGACAGGGGGCCGGGGAAAAACTGTTTTTT. Supplemented by reference TRBV7-9 and TRBJ1-4, the full variable domain reads DTGVSQNPRHKITKRGQNVTFRCDPISEHNRLYWYRQTLGQGPEFLTYFQNEAQLEKSRLLSDRFSAERPKGSFSTLEIQRTEQGDSAMYLCASSFGQGAGEKLFFGSGTQLSVL.

For the CDR3, the DNA is TGTGCCAGCAAGGGGGAAAGGGCCACTGAAGCTTTCTTT. As protein: CASKGERATEAFF. The chain links TRBV2 to TRBJ1-1; weak D call: TRBD1 (6 bases). V was clipped by 7 bases and J by 4 bases, with 13 bases between them. Germline V CDR1 and CDR2: SNHLY, FYNNEI. The CDR3 contains 13 residues. The variable domain in full, with the rest retrieved from reference TRBV2 and TRBJ1-1, is EPEVTQTPSHQVTQMGQEVILRCVPISNHLYFYWYRQILGQKVEFLVSFYNNEISEKSEIFDDQFSVERPDGSNFTLKIRSTKLEDSAMYFCASKGERATEAFFGQGTRLTVV.

V usage is TRBV20-1 and J usage is TRBJ2-5; D gene unclear. Germline V lookup: CDR1 DFQATT, CDR2 SNEGSKA (reference sequence). V lost 6 bases and J lost 7, with 12 bases in between. The CDR3 sequence is 11 residues long. The DNA of the CDR3 is TGCAGTGCCCCCCTTCGAGGGACCCAGTACTTC. Translating gives CSAPLRGTQYF.

This chain links TRBV4-1 with TRBJ2-3, with D hard to call. CDR1 is MGHRA and CDR2 is YSYEKL in the germline V gene. Trimming took 3 bases from V and 6 from J, leaving 7 bases between them. The CDR3 is 12 residues long. CDR3 loop: CASSHIRDTQYF. CDR3 sequence (DNA): TGCGCCAGCAGCCATATCCGTGATACGCAGTATTTT.

This clone has just a few counts. In DNA, the CDR3 is TGTGCCAGCAGCATTTTAGGGGTGAACACTGAAGCTTTCTTT. Translation: CASSILGVNTEAFF. The chain couples TRBV25-1 to TRBJ1-1, with a tentative D call TRBD1 (5 bases). This CDR3 spans 14 amino acids. Germline V gene sequence: CDR1 MGHDK, CDR2 SYGVNS. V lost 6 bases, J lost 0 bases, and 11 bases lay in between.

J is TRBJ1-1 and V is TRBV19; no reliable D call. Germline-derived CDR1 and CDR2 are LNHDA and SQIVND (reference sequence). This CDR3 contains 13 residues. Trimming left V 3 bases short and J 4 bases short, with 9 bases between. CDR3 in DNA: TGTGCCAGTAGTATTTATCTCGTCACTGAAGCTTTCTTT. Translating gives CASSIYLVTEAFF.

This chain links TRBV7-9 with TRBJ1-2; D not certain. The CDR3 contains 14 residues. V was cut by 1 base and J by 5 bases, with 11 bases left in between. The germline V gene encodes CDR1 SEHNR and CDR2 FQNEAQ (reference sequence). In nucleotides, the CDR3 is TGTGCCAGCAGCTTAGGGCCCGACATATATGGCTACACCTTC. This gives the protein CASSLGPDIYGYTF.

The chain is built from TRBV28 and TRBJ1-1; D remains ambiguous. Germline CDR1 reads MDHEN; CDR2 reads SYDVKM. This CDR3 is built from 12 residues. V lost 5 bases, J lost 5 bases, and 9 bases lay in between. The CDR3 sequence: CASSPGRTEAFF. Here the CDR3 DNA reads TGTGCCAGCAGTCCTGGCAGGACTGAAGCTTTCTTT.

This CDR3 is CASSQMTVFSGNTIYF. The CDR3 DNA reads TGTGCCAGCAGCCAGATGACAGTTTTCTCTGGAAACACCATATATTTT. The chain is built from TRBV3-1 (or the pseudogene TRBV3-2) and TRBJ1-3; the D gene is possibly TRBD1 (5 bases). Germline CDR1 LGHDT, CDR2 YNNKEL (reference sequence). Trimming pared 3 bases from V and 0 bases from J, leaving 12 bases between. This CDR3 spans 16 amino acids.

This clone came up once. The chain recombines TRBV2 with TRBJ1-2; D gene uncertain. V lost 6 bases to trimming and J lost 2 bases, with 16 bases between them. The CDR3 is made up of 15 amino acids. Germline V gene sequence: CDR1 SNHLY, CDR2 FYNNEI. The CDR3 protein is CASRPPGGLNYGYTF. The CDR3, as DNA: TGTGCCAGCAGGCCCCCCGGCGGACTAAACTATGGCTACACCTTC. Supplemented by reference TRBV2 and TRBJ1-2, the full variable domain reads EPEVTQTPSHQVTQMGQEVILRCVPISNHLYFYWYRQILGQKVEFLVSFYNNEISEKSEIFDDQFSVERPDGSNFTLKIRSTKLEDSAMYFCASRPPGGLNYGYTFGSGTRLTVV.

The CDR3: CASSIGADSTDTEAFF. CDR3 nucleotide sequence: TGTGCCAGTAGTATAGGAGCGGACAGCACGGACACTGAAGCTTTCTTT. V gene TRBV19 combines with J gene TRBJ1-1; D possibly corresponds to TRBD1 (6 bases). Germline V gene lookup returns CDR1 LNHDA and CDR2 SQIVND (reference sequence). The CDR3 covers 16 residues. Trimming shortened V by 1 base and J by 3 bases, and 15 bases separated the two germline ends.

This rearrangement joins TRBV12-1 to TRBJ1-1. TRBV12-1 is listed as a pseudogene. This CDR3 has 19 amino acids. CDR3 DNA sequence: TGTGCCAGCAGCTTTCGGGATCTTGAGGCTACCGAGGCGGACACTGAAGCTTTCTTT. This translates into CASSFRDLEATEADTEAFF.

This clone was counted a single time. The rearrangement uses TRBV7-2 and TRBJ2-3; possible D gene TRBD1, 5 bases. The length of the CDR3 is 12 residues. The ends were cut back, 5 bases at V and 8 bases at J, with 11 bases in the middle. Germline V gives CDR1 SGHTA, CDR2 FQGNSA. CDR3 coding DNA: TGTGCCAGCAGCCTGATTAGGGGTACGCAGTATTTT. Residues: CASSLIRGTQYF.

J is TRBJ1-2 and V is TRBV6-5; 9 positions match TRBD1. The CDR3 consists of 15 residues. The V gene's germline CDR1 is MNHEY and CDR2 SVGAGI. V was clipped by 6 bases and J by 4 bases; unmatched bases: 9. The CDR3 spells CASSAGQGHSYGYTF. In DNA form, the CDR3 reads TGTGCCAGCAGCGCCGGACAGGGGCACAGCTATGGCTACACCTTC.

The chain recombines TRBV6-5 with TRBJ2-3; D possibly corresponds to TRBD2 (5 bases). The CDR3 has 16 residues. With 3 bases removed from V and 1 base from J, the gap between germline ends came to 14 bases. Germline-derived CDR1 and CDR2 are MNHEY and SVGAGI. The CDR3 loop reads CASSYGFGVRTDTQYF. The CDR3, as DNA: TGTGCCAGCAGTTATGGATTCGGGGTACGCACAGATACGCAGTATTTT.

The chain is built from TRBV30 and TRBJ2-2, with 7 bases identical to TRBD2. Germline-derived CDR1 and CDR2 are GTSNPN and SVGIG (reference sequence). The CDR3 is 14 amino acids. V shed 5 bases and J 5 bases; nucleotides not matched to a gene: 8. This CDR3 reads CAWAGTIRTGELFF. The CDR3 DNA reads TGTGCCTGGGCAGGGACTATCAGAACCGGGGAGCTGTTTTTT.